The rows below give T cell receptor beta chains drawn from one sample of a study of control samples from healthy donors and cancer patients. Here immunoSEQ multiplex PCR was the method, and the copy in TCRdb shows in-frame clones only, minus some. The sample shows about 71,000 clones, around nine tenths of them seen only once. The material sequenced was PBMCs. The source is a man aged 60 to 75 with lung cancer. Each CDR3 is given with its conserved first and last residue. The D gene is left open where the match is weak. Some rows have no size entry. The others give once, few or many, or a class for an expanded clone.

CDR3 DNA,CDR3 protein,CDR3 length,V gene,J gene,clone size,D gene
TGTGCCAGCAGTGAAGGGATAGTAAGGAACACTGAAGCTTTCTTT,CASSEGIVRNTEAFF,15,TRBV6-1,TRBJ1-1,-,-
TGTGCCAGCCGCGAAGGTCATGGGTACCAAGAGACCCAGTACTTC,CASREGHGYQETQYF,15,TRBV11-3,TRBJ2-5,-,-
TGTGCCACAGGGTACCCTGGGGCCAACGTCCTGACTTTC,CATGYPGANVLTF,13,TRBV24-1,TRBJ2-6,few,-
TGTGCCAGCAGCGCTACTAGCGGCGGATACAATGAGCAGTTCTTC,CASSATSGGYNEQFF,15,TRBV9,TRBJ2-1,-,TRBD2
TGTGCCAGCAGCGTAGGTGCAGGGCTCACTGAAGCTTTCTTT,CASSVGAGLTEAFF,14,TRBV9,TRBJ1-1,-,-
TGTGCCAGCTCACCGTCGGTGCAGCAGAACACTGAAGCTTTCTTT,CASSPSVQQNTEAFF,15,TRBV18,TRBJ1-1,-,-
TGTGCCACCAGTGATGGGGGACTAGCGGGGGGGCTACGAGAGACCCAGTACTTC,CATSDGGLAGGLRETQYF,18,TRBV24-1,TRBJ2-5,-,TRBD2
TGCGCCAGCAGCGTAGACTCCTACGAGCAGTACTTC,CASSVDSYEQYF,12,TRBV5-1,TRBJ2-7,-,-
TGTGCCAGCAGCTTAGCGGACATAAGGTCCTATAATTCACCCCTCCACTTT,CASSLADIRSYNSPLHF,17,TRBV7-8,TRBJ1-6,-,-
TGCGCCAGCAGTTCAGAACCGCGGGGGGGCCGGACCGGGGAGCTGTTTTTT,CASSSEPRGGRTGELFF,17,TRBV27,TRBJ2-2,few,TRBD2
TGTGCCAGCTCACCAGGTCTTCGGGACACTCGCTCTGGAAACACCATATATTTT,CASSPGLRDTRSGNTIYF,18,TRBV18,TRBJ1-3,-,-
TGTGCCAGCACCCCCGGTAGGGGGGAAAGTCAGCCCCAGCATTTT,CASTPGRGESQPQHF,15,TRBV6-5,TRBJ1-5,-,-
TGCAGCGTTGAAGATCTAGGGGCAGGGGGCGATTATGGCTACACCTTC,CSVEDLGAGGDYGYTF,16,TRBV29-1,TRBJ1-2,-,TRBD1
TGTGCCAGCGGCGACGGTACAATGTTACCCCAGCATTTT,CASGDGTMLPQHF,13,TRBV6-5,TRBJ1-5,many,-
TGTGCCAGCAGCTTAAAACTGACAGGGGACGGCTACACCTTC,CASSLKLTGDGYTF,14,TRBV7-9,TRBJ1-2,-,TRBD1
TGTGCCAGCAGCGCCGGACAGCCGCCTGGAAACACCATATATTTT,CASSAGQPPGNTIYF,15,TRBV11-3,TRBJ1-3,-,-
TGTGCCAGCAGCTTGCTAGGAGCCCCGAGCACAGATACGCAGTATTTT,CASSLLGAPSTDTQYF,16,TRBV5-6,TRBJ2-3,-,-
TGTGCCAGCAGCCAAGGCCTACGGTCCTCTGGAAACACCATATATTTT,CASSQGLRSSGNTIYF,16,TRBV14,TRBJ1-3,-,-
TGTGCCAGTAGTCTGGGGACTCTGCAGTTCTTC,CASSLGTLQFF,11,TRBV19,TRBJ2-1,-,-
TGTGCCAGCAGTGAGATCCCGGACAGGGGGCCCCTATATAGCAATCAGCCCCAGCATTTT,CASSEIPDRGPLYSNQPQHF,20,TRBV6-4,TRBJ1-5,-,TRBD1
TGCAGCGTTGTTCGGGGGCGGGAGACCCAGTACTTC,CSVVRGRETQYF,12,TRBV29-1,TRBJ2-5,-,-
TGTGCCAGCAATACGGGACTAGGGACAGATACGCAGTATTTT,CASNTGLGTDTQYF,14,TRBV9,TRBJ2-3,-,TRBD2
TGTGCCAGCAGTGTAGCGGCTAGCACAGATACGCAGTATTTT,CASSVAASTDTQYF,14,TRBV2,TRBJ2-3,-,-
TGTGCCAGCAGCCAAGGGTCAGGGGTCCAAGAGACCCAGTACTTC,CASSQGSGVQETQYF,15,TRBV3-1/TRBV3-2,TRBJ2-5,-,-
TGCGCCAGCAGTGTTTACCCTCCTTACGAGCAGTACTTC,CASSVYPPYEQYF,13,TRBV10-1,TRBJ2-7,-,-
TGCGCCAGCAGCTTGGATTTTATTACAGGGGGCTCCTACAATGAGCAGTTCTTC,CASSLDFITGGSYNEQFF,18,TRBV5-1,TRBJ2-1,-,TRBD1
TGTGCCAGCAAGTCCTACGTCAGGGGCCCCGGGGAGCTGTTTTTT,CASKSYVRGPGELFF,15,TRBV27,TRBJ2-2,-,-
TGTGCCAGCAGCGTGGTGGGCAGGGCACTAAGCTCCGGCACTGAAGCTTTCTTT,CASSVVGRALSSGTEAFF,18,TRBV5-4,TRBJ1-1,-,-
TGTGCCAGCAGCTTAGATAGAGGGTCAGCTGAAGCTTTCTTT,CASSLDRGSAEAFF,14,TRBV11-2,TRBJ1-1,-,-
TGCGCCAGCAGTCAATGGGGGGGGAGCAATCAGCCCCAGCATTTT,CASSQWGGSNQPQHF,15,TRBV23-1,TRBJ1-5,-,-
TGTGCCAGCAGCCCCGGACAGGGAGGGTTCACCGGGGAGCTGTTTTTT,CASSPGQGGFTGELFF,16,TRBV5-4,TRBJ2-2,-,-
TGCGCCAGCAGCGTTGACAGTCCCCCTGGAAACACCATATATTTT,CASSVDSPPGNTIYF,15,TRBV5-1,TRBJ1-3,-,-
TGCGCCAGCACTACCGGGACAGGGGCTCCCCGGGGGGACATGAACACTGAAGCTTTCTTT,CASTTGTGAPRGDMNTEAFF,20,TRBV5-1,TRBJ1-1,-,TRBD1
TGTGCCAGCACGACGGACAGGAACACCGGGGAGCTGTTTTTT,CASTTDRNTGELFF,14,TRBV7-2,TRBJ2-2,-,-
TGCAGTGCTAGTGTGCCTAGCGGAAGCCTCTGGGAGACCCAGTACTTC,CSASVPSGSLWETQYF,16,TRBV20-1,TRBJ2-5,-,TRBD2